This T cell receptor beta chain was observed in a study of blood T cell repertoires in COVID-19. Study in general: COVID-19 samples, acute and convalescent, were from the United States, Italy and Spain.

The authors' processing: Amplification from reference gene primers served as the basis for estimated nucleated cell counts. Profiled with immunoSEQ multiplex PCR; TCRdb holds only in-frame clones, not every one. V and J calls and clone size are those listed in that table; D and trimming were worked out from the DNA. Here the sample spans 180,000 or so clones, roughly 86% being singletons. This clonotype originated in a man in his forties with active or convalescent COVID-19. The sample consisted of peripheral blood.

CDR3 nucleotides: TGTGCCAGTAGTAATCGGGACAGGGGAAACGAGCAGTACTTC. As protein: CASSNRDRGNEQYF. The rearrangement joins TRBV19 to TRBJ2-7, with TRBD1 identical over 10 bases. J gave up 5 bases and V 4 bases, and 5 bases lay outside the gene matches. The CDR3 sequence is 14 residues long. Germline-derived CDR1 and CDR2 are LNHDA and SQIVND (reference sequence).